Below are 32 T cell receptor beta chains sequenced from a single sample in a study of blood T cell repertoires in COVID-19. TCRdb's copy holds only in-frame clones and misses some; the assay was immunoSEQ multiplex PCR. Among 180,000 or so clones listed, around 86% were seen once. Sequencing was done on a sample of peripheral blood. Receptor source: a woman aged 80 or older in a cohort sampled during active or convalescent COVID-19.

The chain couples TRBV10-3 to TRBJ2-1; the match to TRBD1 covers 7 bases. In germline, CDR1 is ENHRY, CDR2 SYGVKD. The J segment lost 3 bases and the V segment lost 8 bases, leaving 7 bases of the junction unmatched. The CDR3 extends over 14 amino acids. The CDR3 DNA reads as TGTGCCATCCAAAGGGGGCAAGGCTACAATGAGCAGTTCTTC. Protein: CAIQRGQGYNEQFF.

The J gene is TRBJ2-3, the V gene TRBV19; D might be TRBD1 (8 bases). V lost 5 bases and J lost 3, with 12 bases in between. In germline, CDR1 is LNHDA, CDR2 SQIVND (reference sequence). This CDR3 is 14 amino acids long. CDR3 protein: CASSEQGGTDTQYF. The CDR3 DNA reads TGTGCCAGTAGTGAACAGGGGGGGACAGATACGCAGTATTTT.

The chain has TRBV27 and TRBJ2-1, with TRBD1 matching over 7 bases. Germline V gene lookup returns CDR1 MNHEY and CDR2 SMNVEV (reference sequence). J was trimmed by 2 bases and V by 2 bases; bases with no gene match: 9. The CDR3 covers 17 residues. The CDR3: CASSLPGQVETYNEQFF. CDR3 DNA sequence: TGTGCCAGCAGTTTACCTGGACAGGTAGAGACCTACAATGAGCAGTTCTTC.

The rearrangement uses TRBV15 and TRBJ1-6; maybe TRBD1 (5 bases). Germline V gene sequence: CDR1 LNHNV, CDR2 YYDKDF (reference sequence). With 5 bases removed from V and 10 bases from J, the gap between germline ends came to 15 bases. CDR3 length: 14 residues. The CDR3 nucleotides read TGTGCCACCAGCTCGGGCGGGGCTGGATCACCCCTCCACTTT. Translating it yields CATSSGGAGSPLHF.

CDR3: CASRSQGLATEAFF. As DNA, the CDR3 is TGTGCCAGCAGATCCCAGGGGTTGGCCACTGAAGCTTTCTTT. The chain couples TRBV6-6 to TRBJ1-1; D is possibly TRBD1 (6 bases). CDR3 length: 14 residues. Germline V gives CDR1 MNHNY, CDR2 SVGAGI (reference sequence). V was cut by 6 bases and J by 4 bases, with 15 bases left in between.

This clone was detected only once. V gene TRBV4-3 combines with J gene TRBJ1-1; D perhaps matches TRBD1 (5 bases). The CDR3 has 15 residues. Germline lookup yields CDR1 LGHNA and CDR2 YSLEER. V was pared by 4 bases and J by 3 bases, with 15 bases between. Here the CDR3 DNA reads TGCGCCAGCAGCCCCTCGGGGGTCGGGTACACTGAAGCTTTCTTT. Amino acid sequence: CASSPSGVGYTEAFF.

This chain joins TRBV5-4 and TRBJ2-7; D gene ambiguous. Looked up from germline, CDR1 is SGHNT and CDR2 is YYREEE (reference sequence). V lost 1 base and J 2 bases, leaving 10 bases between the germline ends. The CDR3 runs to 14 residues. This CDR3 is CASSLNSFPYEQYV. Here the CDR3 DNA reads TGTGCCAGCAGCTTGAATAGTTTCCCCTACGAGCAGTACGTC.

The J gene is TRBJ2-3, the V gene TRBV4-1; possibly TRBD2 for D (6 bases). CDR1 MGHRA and CDR2 YSYEKL come from the germline V gene. CDR3 length equals 14 residues. The ends were cut back, 1 base at V and 6 bases at J, with 11 bases in the middle. This chain's CDR3 is CASSQVAGTDTQYF. The CDR3, as DNA: TGCGCCAGCAGCCAAGTTGCGGGAACGGATACGCAGTATTTT.

The rearrangement joins TRBV20-1 to TRBJ2-7, with unresolved D. Looked up from germline, CDR1 is DFQATT and CDR2 is SNEGSKA (reference sequence). The CDR3 totals 11 residues. Trimming took off 3 bases at V and 4 bases at J, with 7 bases between the two ends. In DNA, the CDR3 is TGCAGTGCTAGTACGGTGTACGAGCAGTACGTC. The encoded protein is CSASTVYEQYV.

This clone was counted between two and nine times. The gene calls are TRBV19 and TRBJ1-5; D not resolved. With 5 bases removed from V and 9 bases from J, the gap between germline ends came to 14 bases. This CDR3 comprises 13 residues. Per germline, CDR1 LNHDA and CDR2 SQIVND (reference sequence). The CDR3 DNA reads as TGTGCCAGTAGTCTTGAGTTCGGCGGGCCCCAGCATTTT. As protein: CASSLEFGGPQHF.

The chain has TRBV9 and TRBJ2-7; tentative D call: TRBD2 (5 bases). The CDR3 sequence is 14 residues long. The germline CDR1 and CDR2 sequences are SGDLS and YYNGEE. With 3 bases removed from V and 7 bases from J, the gap between germline ends came to 17 bases. This CDR3 reads CASSEAAYQWEQYF. The CDR3 DNA reads as TGTGCCAGCAGCGAAGCGGCTTATCAATGGGAGCAGTACTTC.

This clone was observed once. This chain joins TRBV7-2 and TRBJ1-2, with a weak D call TRBD1 (6 bases). The CDR3 loop spans 16 amino acids. Trimming cost V 1 base and J 0 bases, with 12 bases left between them. Germline-derived CDR1 and CDR2 are SGHTA and FQGNSA. CDR3 bases: TGTGCCAGCAGCTTAGGGGTTGCAGGGGCTAACTATGGCTACACCTTC. Protein sequence: CASSLGVAGANYGYTF.

This clone was seen a few times. The rearrangement joins TRBV5-5 to TRBJ1-5; no firm D call. The CDR3 sequence is 14 residues long. The V and J ends lost 0 bases and 4 bases respectively, with 8 bases between them. Germline V gene data show CDR1 as SGHKS and CDR2 as YYEKEE (reference sequence). The CDR3 region has the DNA TGTGCCAGCAGCTTGGGGGCACTGAATCAGCCCCAGCATTTT. Translation: CASSLGALNQPQHF.

This clone was picked up a small number of times. The chain couples TRBV7-2 to TRBJ2-7, with D tentatively TRBD2 (6 bases). Germline lookup yields CDR1 SGHTA and CDR2 FQGNSA. Trimming stripped 5 bases from V and 3 bases from J, with 11 bases between. This CDR3 region has 13 residues. The DNA for the CDR3 is TGTGCCAGCAGCCAAGCGGGTGGCTACGAGCAGTACTTC. Residues: CASSQAGGYEQYF.

The chain employs TRBV7-2 and TRBJ1-2; 10 bases agree with TRBD1. The V gene's germline CDR1 is SGHTA and CDR2 FQGNSA. Trimming took 5 bases from V and 5 from J; bases not matched to a gene: 8. The CDR3 runs 15 residues. The CDR3 nucleotides read TGTGCCAGCAGCCCTGCGACAGGGGGCAGGTATGGCTACACCTTC. This gives the protein CASSPATGGRYGYTF.

This chain connects TRBV3-1 (or the pseudogene TRBV3-2) to TRBJ2-2, with D maybe TRBD2 (5 bases). The germline CDR1 and CDR2 sequences are LGHDT and YNNKEL (reference sequence). V shed 6 bases and J shed 5 bases, with 16 bases lying between them. CDR3 length: 15 amino acids. The CDR3 DNA reads as TGTGCCAGCAGTCTGCGGGCCATGGGAACCGGGGAGCTGTTTTTT. Encoded protein: CASSLRAMGTGELFF.

This chain links TRBV6-2 or TRBV6-3 with TRBJ1-1, with 8 bases that match TRBD1. Trimming cost V 0 bases and J 5 bases; bases outside gene matches: 8. The CDR3 contains 16 residues. Germline loops: CDR1 MNHEY, CDR2 SVGEGT. The CDR3 nucleotides read TGTGCCAGCAGTTACTCCTTTGGCAGGGGGCCTACTGAAGCTTTCTTT. It translates to CASSYSFGRGPTEAFF.

This clone was seen just once. V and J are TRBV6-2 or TRBV6-3 and TRBJ2-1; D might be TRBD2 (5 bases). The ends were cut back, 4 bases at V and 2 bases at J, with 9 bases in the middle. Germline loops: CDR1 MNHEY, CDR2 SVGEGT. The CDR3 covers 14 residues. CDR3 in amino acids: CASSLRAPYNEQFF. CDR3 in DNA: TGTGCCAGCAGTTTGCGGGCCCCCTACAATGAGCAGTTCTTC.

V usage is TRBV10-3 and J usage is TRBJ1-2; 8 bases are a match to TRBD1. CDR1 and CDR2 (germline): ENHRY, SYGVKD. This CDR3 has 16 residues. V dropped 1 base and J dropped 7; count of bases not matched to a gene: 11. CDR3 loop: CAISELGQAPVGGYTF. The CDR3 DNA reads as TGTGCCATCAGTGAGTTGGGACAGGCCCCTGTCGGTGGCTACACCTTC.

This sequence joins TRBV28 and TRBJ1-2; 7 bases are a match to TRBD1. Germline trimming cut 6 bases from V and 4 bases from J; bases unmatched to any gene: 5. The CDR3 sequence is 13 residues long. Germline V gene sequence: CDR1 MDHEN, CDR2 SYDVKM. CDR3 protein: CASRPGQIYGYTF. Written as DNA, the CDR3 is TGTGCCAGCAGACCGGGACAGATCTATGGCTACACCTTC.

The V and J genes are TRBV6-5 and TRBJ1-5; the match to TRBD1 covers 7 bases. The CDR3 has 14 residues. CDR1 and CDR2 from the germline V gene are MNHEY and SVGAGI. V gave up 6 bases and J gave up 3 bases; unmatched junction bases: 5. CDR3 sequence: CASSMGQNNQPQHF. As DNA, the CDR3 is TGTGCCAGCAGCATGGGACAGAACAATCAGCCCCAGCATTTT.

V usage is TRBV6-5 and J usage is TRBJ2-1, with D perhaps TRBD2 (7 bases). The CDR3 has 15 residues. The V end was cut by 5 bases, the J end by 5 bases, with 16 bases between. Germline-derived CDR1 and CDR2 are MNHEY and SVGAGI. The CDR3 DNA reads TGTGCCAGCAGTCACATAGGGGGGGGAAACAATGAGCAGTTCTTC. Translated, it gives CASSHIGGGNNEQFF.

This clone came up once. The J gene is TRBJ2-3, the V gene TRBV9, with TRBD2 identical over 9 bases. CDR3 size: 15 residues. The J segment lost 0 bases and the V segment lost 7 bases, leaving 6 bases of the junction unmatched. Germline assignment: CDR1 SGDLS and CDR2 YYNGEE. CDR3 nucleotides: TGTGCCAGCCGACATAGCGGGAGAAGCACAGATACGCAGTATTTT. Translated, it gives CASRHSGRSTDTQYF. The entire variable domain, with the rest obtained from reference TRBV9 and TRBJ2-3, is as follows: DSGVTQTPKHLITATGQRVTLRCSPRSGDLSVYWYQQSLDQGLQFLIQYYNGEERAKGNILERFSAQQFPDLHSELNLSSLELGDSALYFCASRHSGRSTDTQYFGPGTRLTVL.

Here the CDR3 reads CASRMGTVNSEQYF. The CDR3, as DNA: TGTGCCAGCAGGATGGGGACAGTAAATAGTGAGCAGTACTTC. The chain joins TRBV27 to TRBJ2-7, with TRBD1 matching over 7 bases. The CDR3 covers 14 residues. CDR1 is MNHEY and CDR2 is SMNVEV in the germline V gene (reference sequence). The ends lost 6 bases at V and 7 bases at J; junction bases unmatched: 12.

This clone has only a few counts. The V and J genes are TRBV5-1 and TRBJ1-1, with TRBD1 identical over 8 bases. CDR3 length equals 15 residues. CDR1 and CDR2 from the germline V gene are SGHRS and YFSETQ. V dropped 4 bases and J dropped 5; count of bases not matched to a gene: 10. The CDR3 DNA reads as TGCGCCAGCAGCATAGACAGGGGTCTAAGGACTGAAGCTTTCTTT. As protein: CASSIDRGLRTEAFF.

The V gene is TRBV5-5, the J gene TRBJ1-6, with D perhaps TRBD1 (5 bases). CDR3 length equals 13 residues. CDR1 is SGHKS, CDR2 YYEKEE, per germline (reference sequence). The V end lost 5 bases, the J end lost 9 bases, and 12 bases lay between the germline ends. The CDR3 loop reads CASRWQGGSPLHF. The DNA of the CDR3 is TGTGCCAGCAGGTGGCAGGGAGGTTCACCCCTCCACTTT.

This rearrangement joins TRBV29-1 to TRBJ2-5; the D is unclear. Trimming took 7 bases from V and 2 from J, leaving 11 bases between them. The CDR3 runs 12 residues. CDR1 SQVTM and CDR2 ANQGSEA come from the germline V gene. DNA for the CDR3: TGCAGCGCATGGGCCCGTCAAGAGACCCAGTACTTC. This encodes CSAWARQETQYF.

The chain combines TRBV9 with TRBJ1-3; 8 nucleotides agree with TRBD1. Per germline, CDR1 SGDLS and CDR2 YYNGEE. The junction had 4 bases not matched to a gene; V was cut back by 0 bases and J by 2 bases. CDR3 length: 16 residues. In nucleotides, the CDR3 is TGTGCCAGCAGCGTAGCCTGGGACAGGCCTGGAAACACCATATATTTT. This translates into CASSVAWDRPGNTIYF.

This chain links TRBV2 with TRBJ2-1; D possibly corresponds to TRBD2 (6 bases). The CDR3 contains 16 residues. CDR1 and CDR2 from the germline V gene are SNHLY and FYNNEI. V was shortened by 8 bases and J by 0 bases, with 17 bases between the two germline ends. CDR3 nucleotides: TGTGCCAGCTCCCTCGGAGGGCTCCGCTCCTACAATGAGCAGTTCTTC. Its protein product is CASSLGGLRSYNEQFF.

Only a few counts were recorded for this clone. V usage is TRBV10-2 and J usage is TRBJ1-3; D not resolved. Trimming took off 0 bases at V and 4 bases at J, with 10 bases between the two ends. Germline CDR1 and CDR2: WSHSY and SAAADI. The CDR3 loop spans 15 amino acids. The DNA for the CDR3 is TGCGCCAGCAGTGAGTCGGCGACACCGGGAAACACCATATATTTT. Its protein is CASSESATPGNTIYF.

The chain combines TRBV5-5 with TRBJ1-2, with D possibly being TRBD1 (6 bases). The CDR3 length is 14 residues. Germline assignment: CDR1 SGHKS and CDR2 YYEKEE (reference sequence). Trimming shortened V by 0 bases and J by 4 bases, and 10 bases separated the two germline ends. The CDR3 DNA follows: TGTGCCAGCAGCTTGGGCCCAGGGGCCTATGGCTACACCTTC. Translation: CASSLGPGAYGYTF.

This clone was seen just once. The chain carries TRBV9 and TRBJ1-1; 9 nucleotides line up with TRBD1. The J segment lost 4 bases and the V segment lost 4 bases, leaving 5 bases of the junction unmatched. The germline V gene has CDR1 SGDLS and CDR2 YYNGEE. This CDR3 has 14 amino acids. The CDR3 reads CASSTQGAATEAFF. The CDR3 DNA follows: TGTGCCAGCAGCACACAGGGGGCCGCCACTGAAGCTTTCTTT.